This is a list of T cell receptor beta chains from one sample in a study of molecular identifiers for immune sequencing clone quantification. TCRdb fed the PCR reads into MiXCR, producing one record per CDR3 protein. The profile shows approximately 97,000 distinct CDR3 sequences, roughly a quarter of them singletons. Material for sequencing was naive CD8+ T cells from blood, with Jurkat cell RNA spiked in. The origin of the receptors is a human donor in good health. Some libraries in this study had Jurkat cell RNA spiked in. CDR3s include the opening cysteine and the closing phenylalanine or tryptophan. Each record gives: V gene, clone size, J gene, D gene, CDR3 DNA, CDR3 protein. The D gene is left open where the match is weak. Clone size, where shown, is once, few, many, or a class for clones that have expanded.

TRBV27	many	TRBJ1-1	NA	TGTGCCAGCAGTTTAAACGGACAGTCGAACACTGAAGCTTTCTTT	CASSLNGQSNTEAFF
TRBV7-8	many	TRBJ1-1	NA	TGTGCCAGCAGCTTAAAGCCGGCCGGGACGATTGGCACTGAAGCTTTCTTT	CASSLKPAGTIGTEAFF
TRBV7-8	many	TRBJ2-1	TRBD2	TGTGCCAGCAGCTCAGAGGGGGGACTAGCGGGGAGGCCCTACAATGAGCAGTTCTTC	CASSSEGGLAGRPYNEQFF
TRBV29-1	many	TRBJ1-2	NA	TGCAGCGTTGCAGGCAGCAACTATGGCTACACCTTC	CSVAGSNYGYTF
TRBV6-1	once	TRBJ2-7	TRBD1	TGTGCCAGCGTGGGGAGACAGGGGGCCTACCACCACTACTTC	CASVGRQGAYHHYF
TRBV6-5	many	TRBJ2-6	NA	TGTGCCAGCAGTTACTCGAGAGGGTTCGAAAGCTCTGGGGCCAACGTCCTGACTTTC	CASSYSRGFESSGANVLTF
TRBV29-1	many	TRBJ2-7	NA	TGCAGCGTCCAATACACGGACGGGTACGAGCAGTACTTC	CSVQYTDGYEQYF
TRBV4-1	few	TRBJ2-1	NA	TGCGCCAGCAGCCACCACCCACCGGCGGGTCGGGACAATGAGCAGTTCTTC	CASSHHPPAGRDNEQFF
TRBV5-5	many	TRBJ1-1	TRBD1	TGTGCCAGCAGCTTGGTGGGACAGGGCCCCATGAACACTGAAGCTTTCTTT	CASSLVGQGPMNTEAFF
TRBV27	few	TRBJ2-1	NA	TGTGCCAGCAGTCGAGTCCCGGGAAGTGAGCAGTTCTTC	CASSRVPGSEQFF
TRBV7-9	NA	TRBJ2-2	NA	TGTGCCAGCATTCCCACGGGGCGCCCTGCGAACACCGGGGAGCTGTTTTTT	CASIPTGRPANTGELFF
TRBV4-3	NA	TRBJ2-1	TRBD2	TGCGCCAGCAGCCAAGATCGGATTGGACTAGCGGGATTGAATGAGCAGTTCTTC	CASSQDRIGLAGLNEQFF
TRBV20-1	NA	TRBJ2-3	TRBD2	TGCAGTGGGAACCAAGCGGGAGAGGGCACAGATACGCAGGATTTT	CSGNQAGEGTDTQDF
TRBV2	many	TRBJ2-7	TRBD2	TGTGCCAGCAGTCAATCACTAGCGGGGGCCCACCACGAGCAGTACTTC	CASSQSLAGAHHEQYF
TRBV7-9	many	TRBJ2-3	TRBD2	TGTGCCAGCAGCTTAGGGCTGGGACTAGCGGGAGTGGATACGCAGTATTTT	CASSLGLGLAGVDTQYF
TRBV29-1	many	TRBJ1-1	NA	TGCAGCGTCGTGGGCCGGGGTTGGGCTGAAGCTTTCTTT	CSVVGRGWAEAFF
TRBV19	NA	TRBJ2-1	NA	TGTGCCAGTAAGAAGGATAACAGAGGACACTACAATAAGCAATTCTTC	CASKKDNRGHYNKQFF
TRBV15	NA	TRBJ1-6	TRBD1	TGTGCCACCAGCAGAGCCGGGACAGGGGGCGAGCCCCTCCACTTT	CATSRAGTGGEPLHF
TRBV12-3/TRBV12-4	many	TRBJ1-5	TRBD1	TGTGCCAGCTGCGGACAGGGCTGGAATCAGCCCCAGCATTTT	CASCGQGWNQPQHF
TRBV6-2/TRBV6-3	many	TRBJ2-7	NA	TGTGCCAGCAGCCCTCCCTTGACAGCGGCCCACGAGCAGTACTTC	CASSPPLTAAHEQYF
TRBV5-6	many	TRBJ2-7	NA	TGTGCCAGCAGCTTAAGTAACGAGCAGTACTTC	CASSLSNEQYF
TRBV4-3	many	TRBJ2-5	TRBD1	TGCGCCAGCAGCCACGAGTTTGACAGGGGGCTTGCAGAGACCCAGTACTTC	CASSHEFDRGLAETQYF
TRBV7-9	many	TRBJ1-1	NA	TGTGCCAGCACACAGATGAACACTGAAGCTTTCTTT	CASTQMNTEAFF
TRBV5-1	many	TRBJ2-3	NA	TGCGCCAGCAGCTTGGCCGCCTATAGCACAGATACGCAGTATTTT	CASSLAAYSTDTQYF
TRBV7-2	many	TRBJ2-1	TRBD1	TGTGCCAGCAGCCCCCAGGGGGCTTCCTACAATGAGCAGTTCTTC	CASSPQGASYNEQFF
TRBV11-2	many	TRBJ1-1	NA	TGTGCCAGCACCTATGGCGGAGGGTGGTTGACTGAAGCTTTCTTT	CASTYGGGWLTEAFF
TRBV28	many	TRBJ2-2	NA	TGTGCCAGCAGCCTTGTGGAGGTCCGCACCGGGGAGCTGTTTTTT	CASSLVEVRTGELFF
TRBV6-2/TRBV6-3	few	TRBJ2-2	TRBD2	TGTGCCAGCAGTCACTCACCGACTAGCGACAACACCGGGGAGCTGTTTTTT	CASSHSPTSDNTGELFF
TRBV11-2	NA	TRBJ1-1	NA	TGTGCCAGCAGCCTATCGAGGGCGGAGGCTGAAGCTTTCTTT	CASSLSRAEAEAFF
TRBV27	many	TRBJ2-7	TRBD1	TGTGCCAGCAGCCACTACAAAGACAGGGACGAGCAGTACTTC	CASSHYKDRDEQYF
TRBV20-1	NA	TRBJ1-5	TRBD1	TGCAGTGCTCCTCCCGCGACAGGGGGCGGAAGCAATCAGCCCCAGCATTTT	CSAPPATGGGSNQPQHF
TRBV7-6	NA	TRBJ1-1	TRBD1	TGTGCCAGCAGCCCCTGGGACAGCAACCCCATGAACACTGAAGCTTTCTTT	CASSPWDSNPMNTEAFF
TRBV19	NA	TRBJ2-1	NA	TGTGCCAGTAGTAGGGAGAGCTCCTACAATGAGCAGTTCTTC	CASSRESSYNEQFF
TRBV6-2/TRBV6-3	many	TRBJ2-2	NA	TGTGCCAGCAGACCCGACAGCTCCATTAACACCGGGGAGCTGTTTTTT	CASRPDSSINTGELFF
TRBV5-6	many	TRBJ1-4	NA	TGTGCCAGCAGCTTGGGAGTTAATGAAAAACTGTTTTTT	CASSLGVNEKLFF
TRBV4-3	many	TRBJ2-1	TRBD2	TGCGCCAGCAGCCAAAATAGCGGGGCCACTTACTATGAGCAGTTCTTC	CASSQNSGATYYEQFF
TRBV19	many	TRBJ1-1	NA	TGTGCCACTACTTGGGGGGGCTCTACTGAAGCTTTCTTT	CATTWGGSTEAFF